The sequence of this T cell receptor (beta chain) was determined in a study of breast tumors, draining lymph nodes, adjacent tissues. Study-wide results and limits: Tumor and nontumor repertoires were significantly more similar in luminal-like than in basal-like breast cancer.

TCRdb processed the multiplex PCR reads anew with MiXCR; each CDR3 protein has one entry. The sample has roughly 260,000 distinct CDR3 sequences; 30% to 35% are singletons. This clonotype was observed at least ten times. The antigen is not known. V dropped 1 base and J dropped 9 bases, with 4 bases sitting between them. This CDR3 is built from 11 residues. Looked up from germline, CDR1 is MNHNS and CDR2 is SASEGT. Samples came from axillary lymph nodes draining the breast cancer. The chain combines TRBV6-1 with TRBJ2-1; D not certain. The clonotype comes from a female donor with breast cancer. Some clones in this sample may be carry-over from other donors' samples. Material: axillary lymph node tissue. The CDR3 DNA sequence: TGTGCCAGCAGTGAAGTGTTTGAGCAGTTCTTC. Its translation: CASSEVFEQFF.